These 17 T cell receptor beta chains came from one sample sequenced in a study of persistence of HIV-infected CD4 T cells. The libraries were made with immunoSEQ version 4 in survey mode. TCRdb's table, derived via immunoSEQ multiplex PCR, lists solely in-frame clones and lacks some. The sample yields approximately 30,000 clones, 82% seen once. Their antigens remain unidentified. Cells were stimulated with CMV-infected fibroblast lysates at roughly 9.1 ug/mL. CD40L-negative CD69-negative CD45RO-high memory CD4+ T cells were sorted as populations depleted of antigen-responding cells. Sample: CD4+ T cells sorted from PBMCs after roughly 18-hour stimulation, taken from a patient who received antiretroviral therapy. The origin of the receptors is an adult woman with HIV who was CMV-seropositive.

The genes are TRBV2 and TRBJ1-2, with TRBD1 as a possible D gene (5 bases). CDR1 is SNHLY and CDR2 is FYNNEI in the germline V gene. The V and J ends lost 6 bases and 8 bases respectively, with 25 bases between them. The CDR3 covers 16 residues. DNA for the CDR3: TGTGCCAGCAGAGCGGGCTCTACCGGGGCCCAAGGGGGCTACACCTTC. Translating gives CASRAGSTGAQGGYTF.

The gene calls are TRBV6-5 and TRBJ2-7, with 10 bases aligning to TRBD1. This CDR3 has 14 amino acids. CDR1 is MNHEY, CDR2 SVGAGI, per germline. V was pared by 7 bases and J by 4 bases, with 7 bases of the junction left unmatched. CDR3 region: CASNTPDRGYEQYF. DNA of the CDR3: TGTGCCAGCAACACGCCGGACAGGGGGTACGAGCAGTACTTC.

This chain connects TRBV4-3 to TRBJ2-5, with D tentatively TRBD2 (6 bases). Trimming shortened V by 0 bases and J by 5 bases, and 25 bases separated the two germline ends. CDR1 is LGHNA and CDR2 is YSLEER in the germline V gene. This CDR3 comprises 19 residues. The CDR3 coding sequence is TGCGCCAGCAGCCAAGAGGGGCCGGGGGTTTATGACAAGTTGGAGACCCAGTACTTC. Translation: CASSQEGPGVYDKLETQYF.

V gene TRBV4-3 combines with J gene TRBJ2-1; D gene unclear. Germline CDR1 LGHNA, CDR2 YSLEER. The V and J ends lost 0 bases and 2 bases respectively, with 11 bases between them. This CDR3 contains 16 residues. The DNA of the CDR3 is TGCGCCAGCAGCCAAGAGGGGATGGGGACCTACAATGAGCAGTTCTTC. This codes for CASSQEGMGTYNEQFF.

This chain connects TRBV29-1 to TRBJ1-4, with 7 bases fitting TRBD1. The CDR3 consists of 13 residues. V lost 8 bases and J lost 0; bases outside the gene matches: 3. CDR1 SQVTM and CDR2 ANQGSEA come from the germline V gene. The CDR3 coding sequence is TGCAGCATCCAGGGGGCAACTAATGAAAAACTGTTTTTT. This sequence encodes CSIQGATNEKLFF.

This chain links TRBV19 with TRBJ2-7; TRBD1 matches at 7 bases. CDR1 LNHDA and CDR2 SQIVND come from the germline V gene (reference sequence). The CDR3 runs 14 residues. V was pared by 5 bases and J by 2 bases, with 6 bases of the junction left unmatched. The CDR3 sequence is CASSSGTATYEQYF. DNA for the CDR3: TGTGCCAGTAGTTCCGGGACAGCCACCTACGAGCAGTACTTC.

This chain links TRBV13 with TRBJ2-3; D uncertain. Trimming took off 2 bases at V and 2 bases at J, with 11 bases between the two ends. Germline lookup yields CDR1 PRHDT and CDR2 FYEKMQ (reference sequence). This CDR3 spans 15 amino acids. The CDR3 loop is CASSLRVSNTDTQYF. As DNA, the CDR3 is TGTGCCAGCAGCTTACGGGTTTCGAACACAGATACGCAGTATTTT. Looking up the rest from reference TRBV13 and TRBJ2-3 gives the full variable domain: AAGVIQSPRHLIKEKRETATLKCYPIPRHDTVYWYQQGPGQDPQFLISFYEKMQSDKGSIPDRFSAQQFSDYHSELNMSSLELGDSALYFCASSLRVSNTDTQYFGPGTRLTVL.

This sequence joins TRBV28 and TRBJ2-2; tentative D call: TRBD2 (7 bases). Germline lookup yields CDR1 MDHEN and CDR2 SYDVKM. CDR3 length equals 15 residues. V shed 6 bases and J shed 1 base, with 12 bases lying between them. The CDR3 loop reads CASRGGTLNTGELFF. CDR3 DNA sequence: TGTGCCAGCAGGGGAGGGACATTGAACACCGGGGAGCTGTTTTTT.

CDR3 nucleotides: TGCAGTGCTGCTCTCGGGGAGACCCAGTACTTC. Protein product: CSAALGETQYF. The chain employs TRBV20-1 and TRBJ2-5, with D hard to call. The V end lost 5 bases, the J end lost 5 bases, and 9 bases lay between the germline ends. Germline V gives CDR1 DFQATT, CDR2 SNEGSKA (reference sequence). The length of the CDR3 is 11 residues.

This clone showed up just once. The chain joins TRBV19 to TRBJ2-7; D is ambiguous. The germline V and J ends were trimmed by 5 bases and 5 bases, with 13 bases remaining between them. From germline, CDR1 is LNHDA and CDR2 SQIVND (reference sequence). The CDR3 has 13 amino acids. The CDR3 DNA is TGTGCCAGTAGTTACGGGCGATTCAACGAGCAGTACTTC. Translated, it gives CASSYGRFNEQYF.

V is TRBV5-1 and J is TRBJ2-7; either TRBD1 or TRBD2 may supply D (5 bases each). The V gene lost 1 base and the J gene lost 3 bases, with 14 bases spanning the gap. The CDR3 covers 15 residues. Looked up from germline, CDR1 is SGHRS and CDR2 is YFSETQ. The CDR3 spells CASSLSGTAVYEQYF. CDR3 sequence (DNA): TGCGCCAGCAGCTTGTCTGGGACGGCGGTCTACGAGCAGTACTTC.

This chain uses TRBV5-1 with TRBJ1-5; no reliable D call. Per germline, CDR1 SGHRS and CDR2 YFSETQ. This CDR3 is 13 amino acids long. V shed 0 bases and J shed 4 bases, with 5 bases lying between them. CDR3 amino acids: CASSLDGNQPQHF. DNA of the CDR3: TGCGCCAGCAGCTTGGATGGGAATCAGCCCCAGCATTTT.

The rearrangement uses TRBV12-3 or TRBV12-4 and TRBJ1-5; tentatively, D is TRBD1 (6 bases). V was shortened by 8 bases and J by 9 bases, with 14 bases between the two germline ends. The CDR3 consists of 12 residues. CDR3 sequence (DNA): TGTGCCAGCCGCAGGGGAGAAGGGCCCCAGCATTTT. It is translated as CASRRGEGPQHF.

The V call is TRBV10-3, the J call TRBJ2-1, with a weak D call TRBD1 (6 bases). Germline CDR1 and CDR2: ENHRY and SYGVKD. The CDR3 has 15 amino acids. Between the trimmed V and J ends, which lost 3 bases and 5 bases, there was a span of 14 bases. CDR3 region: CAISEKQGAHNEQFF. In DNA form, the CDR3 reads TGTGCCATCAGTGAAAAACAGGGTGCCCACAATGAGCAGTTCTTC.

V gene TRBV27 combines with J gene TRBJ2-3; 7 bases are a match to TRBD1. This CDR3 is built from 15 residues. V lost 6 bases and J lost 2; bases outside the gene matches: 8. Germline V gene sequence: CDR1 MNHEY, CDR2 SMNVEV (reference sequence). CDR3 sequence reads: CASSSRQGYTDTQYF. As DNA, the CDR3 is TGTGCCAGCAGCTCGCGACAGGGATACACAGATACGCAGTATTTT.

The chain couples TRBV6-5 to TRBJ1-1; possible D gene TRBD1, 5 bases. The germline V gene has CDR1 MNHEY and CDR2 SVGAGI. Trimming removed 6 bases from V and 0 bases from J, with 8 bases in between. The CDR3 covers 13 residues. DNA for the CDR3: TGTGCCAGCAGACCGGGGGTGAACACTGAAGCTTTCTTT. As protein: CASRPGVNTEAFF.

This clone was recorded a few times. V is TRBV15 and J is TRBJ2-1; tentatively, D is TRBD2 (5 bases). The length of the CDR3 is 13 residues. In germline, CDR1 is LNHNV, CDR2 YYDKDF (reference sequence). V was pared by 1 base and J by 7 bases, with 8 bases between. As DNA, the CDR3 is TGTGCCACCAGCAGAGGCCGGGGAAATGAGCAGTTCTTC. This codes for CATSRGRGNEQFF.